This T cell receptor beta chain originates from a study of blood T cell repertoires in COVID-19. Sequenced by immunoSEQ multiplex PCR; TCRdb stores in-frame clones only, minus some. The table lists roughly 74,000 clones, approximately 84% of them singletons, with 36% in the top ten. CDR1 is LNHDA, CDR2 SQIVND, per germline (reference sequence). The V gene lost 8 bases and the J gene lost 3 bases, with 14 bases spanning the gap. The CDR3 extends over 13 amino acids. The TCR was taken from a man in his sixties or seventies with acute or convalescent COVID-19. The chain combines TRBV19 with TRBJ2-7; weak D call: TRBD2 (6 bases). Material for sequencing was peripheral blood. In DNA, the CDR3 is TGTGCCAGTTCTGGGGGGATCAGCTACGAGCAGTACTTC. Its protein is CASSGGISYEQYF.